Listed here are 23 T cell receptor beta chains from one sample, sequenced in a study of T cells after yellow fever vaccination. TCRdb re-called the 5' RACE reads with MiXCR, one entry per CDR3 protein. Here the sample spans approximately 510,000 distinct CDR3 sequences, about a fifth being singletons. This specimen was PBMCs, taken approximately 22 days after the first yellow fever vaccination. Receptors originate from a man aged 18 to 30 who received the YFV17D yellow fever vaccine.

The chain joins TRBV7-2 to TRBJ2-1; no clear D gene. The V gene's germline CDR1 is SGHTA and CDR2 FQGNSA. The ends were cut back, 3 bases at V and 7 bases at J, with 16 bases in the middle. This CDR3 comprises 15 residues. The CDR3 here is CASSFKKGSPNEQFF. CDR3 bases: TGTGCCAGCAGCTTTAAAAAAGGCTCGCCTAATGAGCAGTTCTTC.

This clonotype has a handful of counts. The V call is TRBV9, the J call TRBJ2-3; tentatively, D is TRBD2 (7 bases). V was clipped by 4 bases and J by 4 bases, with 22 bases between them. Germline CDR1 reads SGDLS; CDR2 reads YYNGEE. This CDR3 has 17 residues. CDR3 nucleotide sequence: TGTGCCAGCAGCCCCGAGGGGGGGGCCAGCGGTTCAGATACGCAGTATTTT. Translation gives CASSPEGGASGSDTQYF.

This clonotype was seen only a few times. V and J are TRBV5-1 and TRBJ1-2; 10 bases are a match to TRBD1. The ends lost 4 bases at V and 3 bases at J; junction bases unmatched: 6. CDR3 length equals 15 residues. Germline CDR1 SGHRS, CDR2 YFSETQ. CDR3 in DNA: TGCGCCAGCAGCGTGGGACAGGGGACAGACTATGGCTACACCTTC. This codes for CASSVGQGTDYGYTF.

The CDR3 DNA follows: TGTGCCAGTAGTATAGGGACACTGAACACTGAAGCTTTCTTT. Its protein product is CASSIGTLNTEAFF. The chain recombines TRBV19 with TRBJ1-1, with D perhaps matching TRBD1 (5 bases). V gave up 1 base and J gave up 0 bases, with 6 bases separating them. The CDR3 loop spans 14 amino acids. CDR1 and CDR2 (germline): LNHDA, SQIVND (reference sequence).

This clonotype was seen just once. V usage is TRBV7-8 and J usage is TRBJ2-5; tentatively, D is TRBD2 (6 bases). Trimming stripped 8 bases from V and 7 bases from J, with 11 bases between. CDR1 is SGHVS and CDR2 is FQNEAQ in the germline V gene. This CDR3 is built from 11 residues. As DNA, the CDR3 is TGTGCCAGCGACAGCGGGTGGACCCAGTACTTC. Amino acid sequence: CASDSGWTQYF.

This clonotype was counted only a few times. The rearrangement joins TRBV12-3 or TRBV12-4 to TRBJ1-1, with TRBD1 identical over 8 bases. After removal of 3 bases from V and 1 base from J, the junction contained 4 bases not matched to a gene. This CDR3 region has 15 residues. CDR3 protein: CASSFQGQGNTEAFF. As DNA, the CDR3 is TGTGCCAGCAGTTTTCAAGGACAGGGGAACACTGAAGCTTTCTTT.

This rearrangement joins TRBV7-8 to TRBJ2-5, with 7 bases fitting TRBD1. The junction had 11 bases not matched to a gene; V was cut back by 5 bases and J by 5 bases. The germline gives CDR1 SGHVS, CDR2 FQNEAQ. This CDR3 has 15 amino acids. The DNA for the CDR3 is TGTGCCAGCAGCCCTAGGAGAGGGGGCTGGGAGACCCAGTACTTC. Protein product: CASSPRRGGWETQYF.

CDR3 in amino acids: CASSFGGSAYNSPLHF. CDR3 nucleotides: TGCGCCAGCAGCTTCGGGGGGTCGGCCTATAATTCACCCCTCCACTTT. The chain recombines TRBV5-1 with TRBJ1-6; possibly TRBD1 for D (5 bases). With 2 bases removed from V and 2 bases from J, the gap between germline ends came to 11 bases. CDR1 is SGHRS and CDR2 is YFSETQ in the germline V gene. CDR3 length equals 16 residues.

This sequence joins TRBV7-2 and TRBJ2-1; D gene ambiguous. CDR3 length: 15 residues. The V end lost 1 base, the J end lost 6 bases, and 13 bases lay between the germline ends. CDR1 SGHTA and CDR2 FQGNSA come from the germline V gene. CDR3 sequence reads: CASSLGSTEANEQFF. The CDR3 DNA reads TGTGCCAGCAGCTTAGGGTCCACCGAGGCCAATGAGCAGTTCTTC.

The rearrangement links TRBV20-1 to TRBJ2-5; D may match TRBD1 or TRBD2 (6 bases each). Trimming took 3 bases from V and 1 from J, leaving 15 bases between them. This CDR3 has 15 amino acids. Germline V gives CDR1 DFQATT, CDR2 SNEGSKA (reference sequence). CDR3 sequence: CSASSAGTSQETQYF. Written as DNA, the CDR3 is TGCAGTGCTAGTTCCGCGGGGACATCCCAAGAGACCCAGTACTTC.

The chain links TRBV12-5 to TRBJ2-5, with TRBD2 matching 7 bases. The junction had 7 bases not matched to a gene; V was cut back by 0 bases and J by 3 bases. Germline CDR1 and CDR2: LGHNT and FRNRAP. The CDR3 is 16 residues long. The CDR3 sequence: CASGLVNVGTKETQYF. The CDR3 DNA is TGTGCTAGTGGTTTGGTAAATGTTGGGACTAAAGAGACCCAGTACTTC.

V usage is TRBV5-1 and J usage is TRBJ2-2, with 7 bases that match TRBD2. Germline V CDR1 and CDR2: SGHRS, YFSETQ. This CDR3 has 15 amino acids. Unmatched junction bases numbered 4, after V lost 0 bases and J lost 5 bases. Written as DNA, the CDR3 is TGCGCCAGCAGCTTGGTGGCGGGGGAGACCGGGGAGCTGTTTTTT. As protein: CASSLVAGETGELFF.

This clonotype was seen ten or more times. V usage is TRBV19 and J usage is TRBJ1-5, with TRBD1 matching 8 bases. The CDR3 consists of 15 residues. CDR1 and CDR2 from the germline V gene are LNHDA and SQIVND (reference sequence). V gave up 10 bases and J gave up 0 bases; unmatched junction bases: 8. The CDR3 coding sequence is TGTGCCATCTCCGACAGGGGAAATAGCAATCAGCCCCAGCATTTT. Its translation: CAISDRGNSNQPQHF.

The chain is built from TRBV20-1 and TRBJ1-1; D ambiguous. CDR3 length: 14 residues. Trimming took 0 bases from V and 1 from J, leaving 9 bases between them. Germline CDR1 DFQATT, CDR2 SNEGSKA (reference sequence). The CDR3, as DNA: TGCAGTGCTAGAGATGTTGTGGGGAACACTGAAGCTTTCTTT. It yields the protein CSARDVVGNTEAFF.

This clonotype was seen repeatedly, ten times or more. The J gene is TRBJ2-7, the V gene TRBV12-3 or TRBV12-4; D call uncertain. The V end lost 5 bases, the J end lost 3 bases, and 11 bases lay between the germline ends. The CDR3 runs to 13 residues. The CDR3 sequence: CASSVNSYYEQYF. CDR3 coding DNA: TGTGCCAGCAGTGTTAATTCCTACTACGAGCAGTACTTC.

V gene TRBV20-1 combines with J gene TRBJ2-5; D may be TRBD1 (5 bases). Germline values: CDR1 DFQATT, CDR2 SNEGSKA (reference sequence). Trimming stripped 1 base from V and 5 bases from J, with 11 bases between. CDR3 size: 13 residues. CDR3 DNA sequence: TGCAGTGCTAGAGGTGCTAGGGGTGAGACCCAGTACTTC. It is translated as CSARGARGETQYF.

The chain is built from TRBV10-3 and TRBJ2-5, with a weak D call TRBD1 (5 bases). V lost 10 bases to trimming and J lost 2 bases, with 11 bases between them. Germline V CDR1 and CDR2: ENHRY, SYGVKD. This CDR3 spans 12 amino acids. Here the CDR3 reads CATHDRQETQYF. The CDR3 DNA is TGTGCCACTCATGACAGACAAGAGACCCAGTACTTC.

J is TRBJ1-2 and V is TRBV7-3; D is unclear. Germline V gives CDR1 SGHTA, CDR2 FQGTGA. CDR3 length: 13 residues. Trimming removed 2 bases from V and 2 bases from J, with 6 bases in between. CDR3 in amino acids: CASSLEHNYGYTF. For the CDR3, the DNA is TGTGCCAGCAGCTTAGAGCACAACTATGGCTACACCTTC.

A few counts support this clonotype. The genes are TRBV9 and TRBJ2-1; 8 bases map to TRBD1. The CDR3 contains 16 residues. In germline, CDR1 is SGDLS, CDR2 YYNGEE. V lost 0 bases, J lost 4 bases, and 6 bases stayed unmatched. CDR3 residues: CASSVGRTGGYNEQFF. The CDR3 DNA reads as TGTGCCAGCAGCGTAGGAAGAACAGGGGGATACAATGAGCAGTTCTTC.

This chain links TRBV18 with TRBJ2-4, with unresolved D. The CDR3 is 15 residues long. The V gene's germline CDR1 is KGHSH and CDR2 LQKENI. Between the trimmed V and J ends, which lost 0 bases and 10 bases, there was a span of 16 bases. The CDR3 loop reads CASSPPDVGRRIQYF. The CDR3 DNA follows: TGTGCCAGCTCACCACCGGATGTAGGGCGTAGGATTCAGTACTTC.

This sequence joins TRBV20-1 and TRBJ2-1; 12 nucleotides match TRBD2. The CDR3 is made up of 16 amino acids. Trimming at V came to 3 bases and at J to 5 bases, leaving 8 bases not matched to a gene. Looked up from germline, CDR1 is DFQATT and CDR2 is SNEGSKA (reference sequence). Here the CDR3 reads CSARRLAGGRDNEQFF. The CDR3 bases are TGCAGTGCTAGGCGTCTAGCGGGGGGGCGGGACAATGAGCAGTTCTTC.

In this sample, this clonotype turned up a few times. The CDR3 protein is CASTSVGPRDEQFF. The CDR3 DNA is TGTGCCAGCACCTCTGTGGGACCTAGGGATGAGCAGTTCTTC. The genes are TRBV6-2 or TRBV6-3 and TRBJ2-1, with D perhaps TRBD1 or TRBD2 (5 bases each). Trimming removed 7 bases from V and 8 bases from J, with 18 bases in between. Germline CDR1 MNHEY, CDR2 SVGEGT. CDR3 size: 14 residues.

This clonotype was picked up a small number of times. The chain couples TRBV25-1 to TRBJ2-7; 9 bases are shared with TRBD1. Germline loops: CDR1 MGHDK, CDR2 SYGVNS. CDR3 size: 17 residues. The J segment lost 5 bases and the V segment lost 1 base, leaving 12 bases of the junction unmatched. The CDR3 DNA reads as TGTGCCAGCAGTGAATTGTTGGGACAGGGAATTCCCCACGAGCAGTACTTC. Encoded protein: CASSELLGQGIPHEQYF.